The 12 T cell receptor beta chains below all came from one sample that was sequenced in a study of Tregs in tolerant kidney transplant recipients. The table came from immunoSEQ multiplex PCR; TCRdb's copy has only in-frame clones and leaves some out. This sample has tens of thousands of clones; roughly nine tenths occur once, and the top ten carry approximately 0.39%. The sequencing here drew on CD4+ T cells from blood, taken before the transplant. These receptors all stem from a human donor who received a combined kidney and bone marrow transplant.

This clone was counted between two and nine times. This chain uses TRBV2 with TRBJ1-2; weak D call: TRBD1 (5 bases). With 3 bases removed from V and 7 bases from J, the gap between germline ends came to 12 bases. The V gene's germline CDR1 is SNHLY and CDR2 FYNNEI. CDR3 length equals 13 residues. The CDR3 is CASSDRQGGGYTF. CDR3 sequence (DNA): TGTGCCAGCAGTGATCGTCAGGGCGGTGGCTACACCTTC.

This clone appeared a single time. The CDR3 region has the DNA TGTGCCAGCAGTGTAAGTCGACAGCCATATGGCTACACCTTC. Protein: CASSVSRQPYGYTF. The chain carries TRBV6-1 and TRBJ1-2; D might be TRBD1 (5 bases). This CDR3 is built from 14 residues. V was cut by 4 bases and J by 5 bases, with 14 bases left in between. Germline lookup yields CDR1 MNHNS and CDR2 SASEGT.

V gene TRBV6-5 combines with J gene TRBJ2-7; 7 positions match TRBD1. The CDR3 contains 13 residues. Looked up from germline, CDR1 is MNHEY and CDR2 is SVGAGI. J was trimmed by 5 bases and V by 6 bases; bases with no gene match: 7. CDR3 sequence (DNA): TGTGCCAGCAGCAGACAGGGTTCCCACGAGCAGTACTTC. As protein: CASSRQGSHEQYF.

The CDR3 region has the DNA TGCAGCGTTGGTGGGGCCTACACCGGGGAGCTGTTTTTT. It specifies CSVGGAYTGELFF. This chain connects TRBV29-1 to TRBJ2-2; D possibly corresponds to TRBD1 (5 bases). Germline loops: CDR1 SQVTM, CDR2 ANQGSEA. This CDR3 contains 13 residues. V was shortened by 4 bases and J by 3 bases, with 9 bases between the two germline ends.

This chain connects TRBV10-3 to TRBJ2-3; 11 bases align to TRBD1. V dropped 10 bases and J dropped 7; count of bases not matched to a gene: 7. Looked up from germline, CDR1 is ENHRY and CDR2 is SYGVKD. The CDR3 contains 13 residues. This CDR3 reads CATRTGGGYTQYF. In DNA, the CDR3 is TGTGCCACCAGGACAGGGGGCGGGTATACGCAGTATTTT.

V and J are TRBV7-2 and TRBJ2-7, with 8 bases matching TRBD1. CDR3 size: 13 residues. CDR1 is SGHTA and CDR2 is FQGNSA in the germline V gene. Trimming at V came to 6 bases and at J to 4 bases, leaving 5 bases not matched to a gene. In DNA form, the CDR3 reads TGTGCCAGCAGAAGGACAGGGAAATACGAGCAGTACTTC. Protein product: CASRRTGKYEQYF.

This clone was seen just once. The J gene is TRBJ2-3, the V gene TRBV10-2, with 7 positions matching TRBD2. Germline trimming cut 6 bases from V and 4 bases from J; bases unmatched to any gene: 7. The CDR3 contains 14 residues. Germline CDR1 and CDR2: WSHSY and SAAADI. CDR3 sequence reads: CASRPEGGPDTQYF. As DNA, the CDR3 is TGCGCCAGCAGGCCTGAGGGAGGGCCAGATACGCAGTATTTT.

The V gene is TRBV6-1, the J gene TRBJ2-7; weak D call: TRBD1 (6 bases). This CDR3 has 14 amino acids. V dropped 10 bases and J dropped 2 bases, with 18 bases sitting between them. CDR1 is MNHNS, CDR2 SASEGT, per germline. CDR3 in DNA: TGTGCCACCCGGGACATCGCGACAACCTACGAGCAGTACTTC. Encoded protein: CATRDIATTYEQYF.

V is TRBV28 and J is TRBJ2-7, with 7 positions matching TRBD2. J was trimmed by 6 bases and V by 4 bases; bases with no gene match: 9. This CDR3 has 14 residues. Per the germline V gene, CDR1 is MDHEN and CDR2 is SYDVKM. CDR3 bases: TGTGCCAGCAGTTACTCGGGGGGTGTGGGCGAGCAGTACTTC. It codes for CASSYSGGVGEQYF.

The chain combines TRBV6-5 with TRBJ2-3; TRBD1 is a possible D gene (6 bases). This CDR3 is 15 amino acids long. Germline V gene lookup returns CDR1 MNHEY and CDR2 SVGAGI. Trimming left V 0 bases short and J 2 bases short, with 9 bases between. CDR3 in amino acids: CASSYSKGDTDTQYF. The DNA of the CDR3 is TGTGCCAGCAGTTACTCGAAGGGGGACACAGATACGCAGTATTTT.

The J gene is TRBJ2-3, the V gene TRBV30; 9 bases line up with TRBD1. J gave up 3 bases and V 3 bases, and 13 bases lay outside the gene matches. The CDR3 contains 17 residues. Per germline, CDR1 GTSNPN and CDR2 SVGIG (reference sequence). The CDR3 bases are TGTGCCTGGAGAACATACATCGGACAGGGGTTTACAGATACGCAGTATTTT. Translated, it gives CAWRTYIGQGFTDTQYF.

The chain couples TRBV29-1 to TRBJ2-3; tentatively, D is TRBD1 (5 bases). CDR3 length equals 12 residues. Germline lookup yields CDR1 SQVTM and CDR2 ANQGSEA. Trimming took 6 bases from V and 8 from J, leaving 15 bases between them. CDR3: CSVGPFQGTQYF. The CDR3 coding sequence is TGCAGCGTGGGGCCCTTTCAGGGTACGCAGTATTTT.